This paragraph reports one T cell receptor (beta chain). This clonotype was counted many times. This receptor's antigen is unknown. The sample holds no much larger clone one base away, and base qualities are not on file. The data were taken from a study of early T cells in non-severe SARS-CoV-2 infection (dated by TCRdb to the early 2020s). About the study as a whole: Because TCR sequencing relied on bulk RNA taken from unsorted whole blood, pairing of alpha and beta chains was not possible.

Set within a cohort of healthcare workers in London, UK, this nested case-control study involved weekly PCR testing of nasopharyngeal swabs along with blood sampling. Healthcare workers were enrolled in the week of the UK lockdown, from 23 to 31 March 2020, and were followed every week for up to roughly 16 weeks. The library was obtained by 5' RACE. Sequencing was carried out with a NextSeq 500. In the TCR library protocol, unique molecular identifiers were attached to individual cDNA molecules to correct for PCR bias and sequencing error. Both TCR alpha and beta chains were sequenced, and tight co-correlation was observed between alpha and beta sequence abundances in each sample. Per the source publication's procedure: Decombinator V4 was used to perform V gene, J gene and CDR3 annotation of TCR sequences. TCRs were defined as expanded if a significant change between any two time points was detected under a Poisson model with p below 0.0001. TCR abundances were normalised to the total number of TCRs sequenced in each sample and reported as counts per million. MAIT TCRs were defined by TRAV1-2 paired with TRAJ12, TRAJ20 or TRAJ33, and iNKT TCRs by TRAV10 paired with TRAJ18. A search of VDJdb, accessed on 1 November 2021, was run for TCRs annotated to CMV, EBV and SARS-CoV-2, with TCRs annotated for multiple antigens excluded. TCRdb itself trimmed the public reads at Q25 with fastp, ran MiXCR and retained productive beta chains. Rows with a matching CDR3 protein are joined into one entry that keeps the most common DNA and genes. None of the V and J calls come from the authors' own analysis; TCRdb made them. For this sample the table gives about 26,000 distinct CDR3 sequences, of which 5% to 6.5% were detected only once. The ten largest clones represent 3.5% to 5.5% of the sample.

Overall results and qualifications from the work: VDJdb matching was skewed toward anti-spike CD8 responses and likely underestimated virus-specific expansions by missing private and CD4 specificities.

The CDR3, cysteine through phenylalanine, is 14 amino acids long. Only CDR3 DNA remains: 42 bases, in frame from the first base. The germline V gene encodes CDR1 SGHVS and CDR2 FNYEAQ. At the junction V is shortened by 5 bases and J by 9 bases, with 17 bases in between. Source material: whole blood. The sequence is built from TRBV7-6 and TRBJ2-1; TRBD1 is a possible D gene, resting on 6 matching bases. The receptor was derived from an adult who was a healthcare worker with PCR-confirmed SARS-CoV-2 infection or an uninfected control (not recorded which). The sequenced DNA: TGTGCCAGCAGCCTGGGGGTTATAGGGGGTGAGCAGTTCTTC. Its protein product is CASSLGVIGGEQFF.